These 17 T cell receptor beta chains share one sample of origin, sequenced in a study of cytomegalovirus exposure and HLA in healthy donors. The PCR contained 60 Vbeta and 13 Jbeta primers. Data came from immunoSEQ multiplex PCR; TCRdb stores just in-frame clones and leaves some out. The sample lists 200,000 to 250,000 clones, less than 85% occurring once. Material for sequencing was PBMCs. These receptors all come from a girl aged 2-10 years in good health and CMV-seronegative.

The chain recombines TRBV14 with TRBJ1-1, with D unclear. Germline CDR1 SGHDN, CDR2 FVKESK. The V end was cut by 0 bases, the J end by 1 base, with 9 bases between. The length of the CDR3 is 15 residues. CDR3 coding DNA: TGTGCCAGCAGCCAAGAAGACTCCTGGAACACTGAAGCTTTCTTT. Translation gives CASSQEDSWNTEAFF.

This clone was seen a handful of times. The CDR3 region has the DNA TGTGCCAGCAGGGACAGGGCCACCTATGGCTACACCTTC. It yields the protein CASRDRATYGYTF. This chain uses TRBV2 with TRBJ1-2, with 8 bases that match TRBD1. The length of the CDR3 is 13 residues. CDR1 SNHLY and CDR2 FYNNEI come from the germline V gene. The V gene end was trimmed by 6 bases and the J gene end by 4 bases; junction bases not matched to a gene: 4. The complete variable domain, with remaining parts taken from reference TRBV2 and TRBJ1-2, reads EPEVTQTPSHQVTQMGQEVILRCVPISNHLYFYWYRQILGQKVEFLVSFYNNEISEKSEIFDDQFSVERPDGSNFTLKIRSTKLEDSAMYFCASRDRATYGYTFGSGTRLTVV.

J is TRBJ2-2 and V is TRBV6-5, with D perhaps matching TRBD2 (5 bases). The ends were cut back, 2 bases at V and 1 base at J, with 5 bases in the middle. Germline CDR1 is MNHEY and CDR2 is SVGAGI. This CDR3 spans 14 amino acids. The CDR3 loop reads CASSYGGNTGELFF. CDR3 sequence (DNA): TGTGCCAGCAGTTACGGAGGGAACACCGGGGAGCTGTTTTTT.

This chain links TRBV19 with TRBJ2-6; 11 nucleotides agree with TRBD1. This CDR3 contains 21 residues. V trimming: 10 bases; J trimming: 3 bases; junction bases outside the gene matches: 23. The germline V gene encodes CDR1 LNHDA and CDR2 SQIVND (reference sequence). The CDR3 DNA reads TGTGCCACTCTCCGTGGGCCCTACGCCGGGACAGGGGGAGATGGGGCCAACGTCCTGACTTTC. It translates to CATLRGPYAGTGGDGANVLTF.

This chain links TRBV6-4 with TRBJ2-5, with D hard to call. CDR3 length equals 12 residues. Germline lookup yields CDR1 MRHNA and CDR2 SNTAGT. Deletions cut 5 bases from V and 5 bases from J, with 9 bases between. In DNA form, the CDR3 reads TGTGCCAGCAGTCCCAAACTGGAGACCCAGTACTTC. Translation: CASSPKLETQYF.

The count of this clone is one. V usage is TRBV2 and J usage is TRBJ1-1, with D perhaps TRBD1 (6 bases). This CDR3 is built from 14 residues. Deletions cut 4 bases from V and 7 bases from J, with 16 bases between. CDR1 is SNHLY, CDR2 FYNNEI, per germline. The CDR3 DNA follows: TGTGCCAGCAGTGCCCCCCCGGGGGGCAGTGAAGCTTTCTTT. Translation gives CASSAPPGGSEAFF.

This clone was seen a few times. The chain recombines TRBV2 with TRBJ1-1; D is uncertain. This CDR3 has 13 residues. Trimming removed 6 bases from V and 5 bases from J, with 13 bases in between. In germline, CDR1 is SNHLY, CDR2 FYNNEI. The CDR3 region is CASRPTVVTEAFF. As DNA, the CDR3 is TGTGCCAGCAGGCCCACGGTGGTGACTGAAGCTTTCTTT.

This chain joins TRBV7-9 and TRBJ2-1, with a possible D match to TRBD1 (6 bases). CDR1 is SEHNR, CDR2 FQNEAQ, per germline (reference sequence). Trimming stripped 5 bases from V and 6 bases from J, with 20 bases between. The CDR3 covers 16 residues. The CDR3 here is CASSPPLSRQVNEQFF. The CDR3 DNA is TGTGCCAGCAGCCCCCCCCTATCGCGACAGGTCAATGAGCAGTTCTTC.

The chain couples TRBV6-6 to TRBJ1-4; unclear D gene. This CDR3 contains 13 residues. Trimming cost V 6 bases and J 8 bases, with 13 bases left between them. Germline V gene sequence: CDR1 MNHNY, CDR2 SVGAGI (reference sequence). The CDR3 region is CASSRGDREKLFF. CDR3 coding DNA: TGTGCCAGCAGCCGGGGTGATAGGGAAAAACTGTTTTTT.

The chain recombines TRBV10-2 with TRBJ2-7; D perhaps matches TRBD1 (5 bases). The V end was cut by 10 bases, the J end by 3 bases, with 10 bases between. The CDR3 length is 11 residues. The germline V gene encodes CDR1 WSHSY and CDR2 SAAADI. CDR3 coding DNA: TGCGCCACCCAGGGCCACTACGAGCAGTACTTC. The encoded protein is CATQGHYEQYF.

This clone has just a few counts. In DNA, the CDR3 is TGCAGCGTCCTTATTGCAGTTAACGAAAAACTGTTTTTT. This encodes CSVLIAVNEKLFF. The chain employs TRBV29-1 and TRBJ1-4; D remains unclear. Germline V gene data show CDR1 as SQVTM and CDR2 as ANQGSEA. V lost 6 bases and J 8 bases, leaving 16 bases between the germline ends. The CDR3 runs 13 residues.

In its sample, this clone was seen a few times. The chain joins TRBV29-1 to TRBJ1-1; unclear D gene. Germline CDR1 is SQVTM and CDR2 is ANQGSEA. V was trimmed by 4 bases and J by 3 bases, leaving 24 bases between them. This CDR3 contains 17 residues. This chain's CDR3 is CSVAQLTGFSYDTEAFF. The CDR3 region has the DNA TGCAGCGTTGCCCAACTTACCGGGTTCTCTTACGACACTGAAGCTTTCTTT.

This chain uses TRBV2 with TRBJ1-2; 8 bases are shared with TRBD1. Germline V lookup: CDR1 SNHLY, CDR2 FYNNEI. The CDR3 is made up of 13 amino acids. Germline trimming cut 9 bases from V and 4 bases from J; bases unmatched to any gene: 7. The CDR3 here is CASADRVGYGYTF. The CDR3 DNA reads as TGTGCCAGTGCGGACAGGGTCGGCTATGGCTACACCTTC.

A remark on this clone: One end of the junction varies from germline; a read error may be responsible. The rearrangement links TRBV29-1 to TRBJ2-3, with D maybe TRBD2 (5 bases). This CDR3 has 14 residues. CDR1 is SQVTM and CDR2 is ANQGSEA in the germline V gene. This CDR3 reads CSVKDLRATDTQYF. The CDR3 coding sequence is TGCAGCGTTAAAGATCTGAGGGCGACAGATACGCAGTATTTT.

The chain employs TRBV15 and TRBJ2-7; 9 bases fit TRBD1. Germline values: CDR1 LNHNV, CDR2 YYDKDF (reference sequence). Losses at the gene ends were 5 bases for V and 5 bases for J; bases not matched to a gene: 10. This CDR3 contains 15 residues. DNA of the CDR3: TGTGCCACCAGCCCCCCGACAGGGGGTATGGACGAGCAGTACTTC. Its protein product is CATSPPTGGMDEQYF.

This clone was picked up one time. This CDR3 reads CASRSVGLNYGYTF. The CDR3 bases are TGCGCCAGCAGAAGTGTCGGACTGAACTATGGCTACACCTTC. The chain links TRBV5-1 to TRBJ1-2; unclear D gene. The V gene lost 5 bases and the J gene lost 2 bases, with 13 bases spanning the gap. The CDR3 sequence is 14 residues long. CDR1 is SGHRS, CDR2 YFSETQ, per germline.

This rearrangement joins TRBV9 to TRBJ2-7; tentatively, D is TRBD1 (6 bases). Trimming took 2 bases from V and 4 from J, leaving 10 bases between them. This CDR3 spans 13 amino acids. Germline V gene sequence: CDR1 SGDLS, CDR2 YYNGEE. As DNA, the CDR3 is TGTGCCAGCAGCGTGGACAGTTGGTACGAGCAGTACTTC. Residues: CASSVDSWYEQYF.